This entry features one TCR beta chain sequence. This sample was included in a study of shared clonotypes between healthy human individuals. At the level of the study: Each donor contributed plates that comprised three CD4 naive, three CD4 memory, two CD8 naive and one CD8 memory.

Germline V gene lookup returns CDR1 SGHRS and CDR2 YFSETQ. The length of the CDR3 is 15 residues. After removal of 1 base from V and 7 bases from J, the junction contained 8 bases not matched to a gene. Measured with immunoSEQ multiplex PCR; TCRdb has only the in-frame clones, and not every one. The sample has a few million clones; approximately 94% are singletons. The donors were adults (healthy and HIV-negative) with no recent acute infections or vaccinations. CD4+ cells were split into CD45RA+ naive and CD45RA-negative memory subsets. The genes are TRBV5-1 and TRBJ1-3, with 7 bases identical to TRBD1. The specimen sequenced was naive CD4+ T cells sorted from blood. The sample's subset: CD45RA+ positively selected. The sequence was obtained from a man between 18 and 29 years old in good health. This chain's CDR3 is CASSLTTGQQNTIYF. The CDR3 region has the DNA TGCGCCAGCAGCTTGACGACAGGGCAACAGAACACCATATATTTT. Full variable domain (remainder filled in from reference TRBV5-1 and TRBJ1-3): KAGVTQTPRYLIKTRGQQVTLSCSPISGHRSVSWYQQTPGQGLQFLFEYFSETQRNKGNFPGRFSGRQFSNSRSEMNVSTLELGDSALYLCASSLTTGQQNTIYFGEGSWLTVV.